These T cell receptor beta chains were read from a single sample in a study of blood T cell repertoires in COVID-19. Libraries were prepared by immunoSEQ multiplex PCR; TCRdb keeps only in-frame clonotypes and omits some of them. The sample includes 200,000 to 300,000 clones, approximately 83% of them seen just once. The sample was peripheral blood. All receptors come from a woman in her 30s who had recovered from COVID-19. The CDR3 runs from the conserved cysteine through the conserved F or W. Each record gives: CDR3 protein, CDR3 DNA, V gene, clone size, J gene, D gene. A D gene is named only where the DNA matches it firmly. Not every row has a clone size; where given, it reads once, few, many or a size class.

CDR3: CASSASSGAPSTDTQYF; DNA: TGTGCCAGTAGTGCGTCTAGCGGGGCCCCTAGCACAGATACGCAGTATTTT; V: TRBV19; size: -; J: TRBJ2-3; D: TRBD2
CDR3: CASSRAGQGMNTEAFF; DNA: TGCGCCAGCAGCCGCGCCGGTCAGGGGATGAACACTGAAGCTTTCTTT; V: TRBV5-1; size: few; J: TRBJ1-1; D: -
CDR3: CASALGNTEAFF; DNA: TGTGCTAGTGCCCTCGGGAACACTGAAGCTTTCTTT; V: TRBV12-5; size: few; J: TRBJ1-1; D: -
CDR3: CASSQLQGAGDGYTF; DNA: TGCGCCAGCAGCCAATTACAGGGGGCCGGGGATGGCTACACCTTC; V: TRBV4-3; size: -; J: TRBJ1-2; D: TRBD1
CDR3: CASRKTDNEQFF; DNA: TGTGCCAGCAGGAAGACAGACAATGAGCAGTTCTTC; V: TRBV27; size: -; J: TRBJ2-1; D: -
CDR3: CASSRGQGGLSSYNSPLHF; DNA: TGTGCCAGCAGCCGGGGACAGGGAGGCCTGAGCTCCTATAATTCACCCCTCCACTTT; V: TRBV5-5; size: -; J: TRBJ1-6; D: TRBD1
CDR3: CAISFSEVTGELFF; DNA: TGTGCCATCAGCTTCTCGGAGGTCACCGGGGAGCTGTTTTTT; V: TRBV10-3; size: -; J: TRBJ2-2; D: -
CDR3: CASSMIETTGELFF; DNA: TGTGCCAGCAGCATGATTGAGACAACCGGGGAGCTGTTTTTT; V: TRBV2; size: -; J: TRBJ2-2; D: -
CDR3: CASSGQGSSYNEQFF; DNA: TGTGCCAGCAGCGGACAGGGATCCTCCTACAATGAGCAGTTCTTC; V: TRBV2; size: -; J: TRBJ2-1; D: TRBD1
CDR3: CASRGQMNTGELFF; DNA: TGCGCCAGTAGGGGACAGATGAACACCGGGGAGCTGTTTTTT; V: TRBV5-1; size: -; J: TRBJ2-2; D: TRBD1
CDR3: CASSGTGGYTF; DNA: TGTGCCAGCAGCGGCACAGGGGGCTACACCTTC; V: TRBV9; size: -; J: TRBJ1-2; D: -
CDR3: CASSANQGTPYGYTF; DNA: TGTGCCAGCAGCGCTAATCAGGGAACCCCCTATGGCTACACCTTC; V: TRBV7-9; size: -; J: TRBJ1-2; D: -
CDR3: CASRRGQLSTDTQYF; DNA: TGTGCCAGCAGGCGAGGACAATTAAGCACAGATACGCAGTATTTT; V: TRBV25-1; size: -; J: TRBJ2-3; D: -
CDR3: CASSGTSGLRDRELFF; DNA: TGTGCCAGCAGCGGGACTAGCGGGTTAAGGGATCGGGAGCTGTTTTTT; V: TRBV9; size: -; J: TRBJ2-2; D: TRBD2
CDR3: CARGQGHTLHF; DNA: TGTGCCAGGGGACAGGGGCATACCCTCCACTTT; V: TRBV2; size: -; J: TRBJ1-6; D: TRBD1
CDR3: CASSPPSFWDTQYF; DNA: TGTGCCAGCTCACCACCAAGCTTCTGGGATACGCAGTATTTT; V: TRBV18; size: -; J: TRBJ2-3; D: -
CDR3: CASRTGRNQPQHF; DNA: TGTGCCAGTCGGACAGGCCGCAATCAGCCCCAGCATTTT; V: TRBV6-5; size: -; J: TRBJ1-5; D: TRBD1
CDR3: CASSLAYYLETQYF; DNA: TGTGCCAGCAGCTTAGCGTACTACCTGGAGACCCAGTACTTC; V: TRBV7-2; size: -; J: TRBJ2-5; D: -
CDR3: CASSLGVAGGPTDTQYF; DNA: TGCGCCAGCAGCTTGGGTGTAGCGGGGGGCCCCACAGATACGCAGTATTTT; V: TRBV5-1; size: -; J: TRBJ2-3; D: TRBD2
CDR3: CASSFVPYEQFF; DNA: TGTGCCAGCAGTTTCGTCCCTTATGAGCAGTTCTTC; V: TRBV6-2/TRBV6-3; size: -; J: TRBJ2-1; D: -
CDR3: CASSGDYEQYF; DNA: TGCGCCAGCAGCGGGGACTACGAGCAGTACTTC; V: TRBV10-1; size: -; J: TRBJ2-7; D: -
CDR3: CASSLADLRGEQFF; DNA: TGCGCCAGCAGTCTAGCGGACCTAAGGGGTGAGCAGTTCTTC; V: TRBV5-1; size: -; J: TRBJ2-1; D: TRBD2
CDR3: CASSLGRTSGGAQEQFF; DNA: TGTGCCAGCAGCTTAGGTAGGACTAGCGGGGGGGCCCAGGAGCAGTTCTTC; V: TRBV11-3; size: -; J: TRBJ2-1; D: TRBD2
CDR3: CASSLERNEQFF; DNA: TGTGCCAGCAGCTTGGAGAGGAATGAGCAGTTCTTC; V: TRBV7-9; size: -; J: TRBJ2-1; D: -
CDR3: CASSLISSGESKDTQYF; DNA: TGTGCCAGCAGCTTAATATCTAGCGGCGAATCGAAAGATACGCAGTATTTT; V: TRBV7-3; size: once; J: TRBJ2-3; D: TRBD2
CDR3: CASSSNEQFF; DNA: TGTGCCAGCAGCAGTAATGAGCAGTTCTTC; V: TRBV12-3/TRBV12-4; size: -; J: TRBJ2-1; D: -
CDR3: CASSSTGPNQPQHF; DNA: TGTGCCAGCAGCTCTACAGGTCCAAACCAGCCCCAGCATTTT; V: TRBV7-9; size: -; J: TRBJ1-5; D: -
CDR3: CASSSRLHTEAFF; DNA: TGTGCCAGCAGCTCCAGACTCCACACTGAAGCTTTCTTT; V: TRBV7-8; size: once; J: TRBJ1-1; D: -
CDR3: CASSYSMRDKNTEAFF; DNA: TGTGCCAGCAGTTACTCGATGAGGGATAAGAACACTGAAGCTTTCTTT; V: TRBV6-5; size: -; J: TRBJ1-1; D: -
CDR3: CASSQDHRGTEAFF; DNA: TGTGCCAGCAGCCAAGATCACCGGGGGACTGAAGCTTTCTTT; V: TRBV3-1/TRBV3-2; size: -; J: TRBJ1-1; D: -
CDR3: CASSLESLYNSPLHF; DNA: TGCGCCAGCAGCTTGGAATCCCTCTATAATTCACCCCTCCACTTT; V: TRBV5-1; size: -; J: TRBJ1-6; D: -
CDR3: CASNAGTGNTEAFF; DNA: TGTGCCAGTAACGCCGGGACAGGGAACACTGAAGCTTTCTTT; V: TRBV19; size: -; J: TRBJ1-1; D: TRBD1
CDR3: CATSDSSFGQGFFF; DNA: TGTGCCACCAGTGATTCTTCCTTTGGACAGGGCTTTTTCTTC; V: TRBV24-1; size: -; J: TRBJ2-1; D: TRBD1
CDR3: CASSARTGTAPYGYTF; DNA: TGTGCCAGCAGTGCAAGGACAGGAACAGCCCCCTATGGCTACACCTTC; V: TRBV2; size: -; J: TRBJ1-2; D: TRBD1
CDR3: CASSSRLEQYF; DNA: TGTGCCAGCAGTTCCCGACTCGAGCAGTACTTC; V: TRBV6-1; size: -; J: TRBJ2-7; D: -
CDR3: CASSESAGANEKLFF; DNA: TGCGCCAGCAGTGAGTCTGCGGGGGCTAATGAAAAACTGTTTTTT; V: TRBV10-2; size: -; J: TRBJ1-4; D: -
CDR3: CASSEGDRGRETQYF; DNA: TGTGCCAGCAGCGAAGGGGACAGGGGTAGGGAGACCCAGTACTTC; V: TRBV7-2; size: -; J: TRBJ2-5; D: TRBD1
CDR3: CARKDTQYQETQYF; DNA: TGTGCCAGAAAGGACACCCAGTACCAAGAGACCCAGTACTTC; V: TRBV5-3; size: -; J: TRBJ2-5; D: -
CDR3: CASSDSGGSNEQFF; DNA: TGTGCCAGCAGTGACTCGGGGGGGAGCAATGAGCAGTTCTTC; V: TRBV6-4; size: -; J: TRBJ2-1; D: TRBD2
CDR3: CASSTPPDRVHSTDTQYF; DNA: TGTGCCAGTAGTACCCCTCCGGACAGGGTCCATAGCACAGATACGCAGTATTTT; V: TRBV19; size: once; J: TRBJ2-3; D: TRBD1
CDR3: CASSLQTSAGYGYTF; DNA: TGCGCCAGCAGCCTACAGACGTCGGCCGGTTATGGCTACACCTTC; V: TRBV4-3; size: -; J: TRBJ1-2; D: -
CDR3: CAISESRQQNQPQHF; DNA: TGTGCCATCAGTGAGTCGCGGCAGCAGAATCAGCCCCAGCATTTT; V: TRBV10-3; size: -; J: TRBJ1-5; D: -
CDR3: CATSGAGGTGELFF; DNA: TGTGCCACCAGTGGGGCAGGGGGCACCGGGGAGCTGTTTTTT; V: TRBV24-1; size: -; J: TRBJ2-2; D: TRBD1
CDR3: CASSPTSGSYGYNEQFF; DNA: TGTGCCAGCAGCCCGACTAGCGGGTCCTATGGCTACAATGAGCAGTTCTTC; V: TRBV9; size: -; J: TRBJ2-1; D: TRBD2
CDR3: CASSLDGTVYNEQFF; DNA: TGCGCCAGCAGCTTGGATGGGACAGTCTACAATGAGCAGTTCTTC; V: TRBV5-1; size: -; J: TRBJ2-1; D: TRBD1